This T cell receptor (beta chain) was captured in a study of blood T cell repertoires in COVID-19. Study-wide context: COVID-19 samples from acute and convalescent phases originated in the United States, Italy and Spain.

CDR3 size: 15 residues. CDR1 and CDR2 (germline): MGHRA, YSYEKL. Losses at the gene ends were 0 bases for V and 3 bases for J; bases not matched to a gene: 3. Sequencing used immunoSEQ multiplex PCR; TCRdb keeps in-frame clones, though not all of them. Of about 150,000 clones in the sample, about nine tenths were seen once. The clonotype originates from a human donor in a cohort sampled during active COVID-19. The genes are TRBV4-1 and TRBJ1-1; 8 bases match TRBD1. Material for sequencing was peripheral blood. For the CDR3, the DNA is TGCGCCAGCAGCCAAGAGGTGACAGGGGACACTGAAGCTTTCTTT. Protein product: CASSQEVTGDTEAFF.